The next 17 T cell receptor beta chains were all read from a single sample in a study of T cell repertoires in cytomegalovirus infection. MiXCR, applied by TCRdb to the reads, yields one record per CDR3 protein. The sample yields 200,000 to 250,000 distinct CDR3 sequences, about 5.9% seen once. The sample was PBMCs. These TCRs come from a human donor in good health (CMV status not recorded). Some clones in this sample may be carry-over from other donors' samples.

This clonotype was seen many times. The CDR3 protein is CASSSVGARWGQETQYF. CDR3 DNA sequence: TGTGCCAGCAGTTCTGTTGGCGCCCGCTGGGGCCAAGAGACCCAGTACTTC. V is TRBV6-2 or TRBV6-3 and J is TRBJ2-5, with D uncertain. Germline lookup yields CDR1 MNHEY and CDR2 SVGEGT. Trimming removed 4 bases from V and 1 base from J, with 19 bases in between. The CDR3 has 17 amino acids.

This clonotype was counted at least ten times. The chain links TRBV29-1 to TRBJ2-1, with D possibly TRBD1 on 6 matching bases. CDR3 size: 13 residues. Germline loops: CDR1 SQVTM, CDR2 ANQGSEA. Trimming left V 4 bases short and J 5 bases short, with 12 bases between. CDR3 in DNA: TGCAGCGTTGCACACAGGGTAGACAATGAGCAGTTCTTC. Encoded protein: CSVAHRVDNEQFF.

This clonotype was picked up many times. V usage is TRBV2 and J usage is TRBJ1-1; 8 positions agree with TRBD1. Trimming removed 8 bases from V and 3 bases from J; junction bases left unmatched: 8. CDR1 and CDR2 from the germline V gene are SNHLY and FYNNEI. The length of the CDR3 is 14 residues. Here the CDR3 reads CASRQGRGYTEAFF. The CDR3 DNA reads TGTGCCAGCCGACAGGGGAGAGGGTACACTGAAGCTTTCTTT.

This clonotype is medium-sized in the sample. The chain employs TRBV7-2 and TRBJ1-2; 8 bases are a match to TRBD1. V lost 4 bases, J lost 4 bases, and 11 bases stayed unmatched. Germline V gives CDR1 SGHTA, CDR2 FQGNSA. The CDR3 covers 16 residues. This chain's CDR3 is CASSSYGQGSAYGYTF. CDR3 DNA sequence: TGTGCCAGCAGCTCGTACGGACAGGGTTCTGCCTATGGCTACACCTTC.

As concerns this clonotype: Relative to the germline gene, one junction end is altered; a read error may explain this. This chain uses TRBV9 with TRBJ2-1; 9 nucleotides match TRBD1. Germline V gene sequence: CDR1 SGDLS, CDR2 YYNGEE. This CDR3 is 15 amino acids long. The CDR3 protein is CTSSVEGTGYNEQFF. In nucleotides, the CDR3 is TGTACCAGCAGCGTAGAGGGGACAGGGTACAATGAGCAGTTCTTC.

This clonotype was counted many times. The chain couples TRBV6-2 or TRBV6-3 to TRBJ2-5; 9 bases map to TRBD1. The V and J ends lost 2 bases and 4 bases, in that order; junction bases with no gene match: 17. The germline V gene has CDR1 MNHEY and CDR2 SVGEGT. This CDR3 contains 19 residues. CDR3 nucleotide sequence: TGTGCCAGCAGTTACCCTACAGGGGGCGCGGGGGTTTGGGGAGAGACCCAGTACTTC. This gives the protein CASSYPTGGAGVWGETQYF.

At least ten counts were recorded for this clonotype. V and J are TRBV19 and TRBJ2-2; 8 bases match TRBD1. The CDR3 covers 16 residues. Germline V gene lookup returns CDR1 LNHDA and CDR2 SQIVND (reference sequence). The V segment lost 9 bases and the J segment 1 base; nucleotides outside the gene matches: 10. In DNA, the CDR3 is TGTGCCAGCACTTATAATGGACAGGGGAACACCGGGGAGCTGTTTTTT. This sequence encodes CASTYNGQGNTGELFF.

This clonotype came up many times. The chain links TRBV5-6 to TRBJ1-1; tentatively, D is TRBD1 (5 bases). Looked up from germline, CDR1 is SGHDT and CDR2 is YYEEEE. The length of the CDR3 is 16 residues. V was clipped by 0 bases and J by 4 bases, with 16 bases between them. The CDR3 region is CASSLGPQGGSTEAFF. The CDR3 DNA reads as TGTGCCAGCAGCTTGGGGCCTCAGGGAGGCAGCACTGAAGCTTTCTTT. The full variable domain, with the rest looked up from reference TRBV5-6 and TRBJ1-1, is DAGVTQSPTHLIKTRGQQVTLRCSPKSGHDTVSWYQQALGQGPQFIFQYYEEEERQRGNFPDRFSGHQFPNYSSELNVNALLLGDSALYLCASSLGPQGGSTEAFFGQGTRLTVV.

This clonotype was observed many times. The chain recombines TRBV6-6 with TRBJ1-3; a weak D match, TRBD1 (5 bases). The CDR3 totals 16 residues. Germline lookup yields CDR1 MNHNY and CDR2 SVGAGI (reference sequence). The V end lost 8 bases, the J end lost 8 bases, and 25 bases lay between the germline ends. The chain's CDR3 is CASCARRDFRTDTIYF. The CDR3 coding sequence is TGTGCCAGCTGCGCCCGCCGGGACTTTAGAACGGACACCATATATTTT.

This clonotype appeared many times. V is TRBV29-1 and J is TRBJ2-7; no definite D call. CDR1 is SQVTM, CDR2 ANQGSEA, per germline. V was trimmed by 4 bases and J by 6 bases, leaving 10 bases between them. CDR3 length: 11 residues. CDR3 nucleotides: TGCAGCGTTGCCTTAGGGTTCGAGCAGTACTTC. The encoded protein is CSVALGFEQYF.

This clonotype came up a few times. This chain uses TRBV13 with TRBJ2-6, with D tentatively TRBD1 (5 bases). This CDR3 contains 16 residues. V shed 0 bases and J shed 0 bases, with 6 bases lying between them. The germline V gene encodes CDR1 PRHDT and CDR2 FYEKMQ (reference sequence). CDR3 amino acids: CASSLGQGSGANVLTF. The CDR3 DNA reads as TGTGCCAGCAGCTTAGGGCAGGGCTCTGGGGCCAACGTCCTGACTTTC.

This clonotype appeared a few times. This chain joins TRBV28 and TRBJ2-7; unclear D gene. The V gene lost 10 bases and the J gene lost 1 base, with 17 bases spanning the gap. The CDR3 contains 14 residues. Germline lookup yields CDR1 MDHEN and CDR2 SYDVKM. The CDR3 region has the DNA TGTGCCACCATCGGACGTGTCGTATCCTACGAGCAGTACTTC. This sequence encodes CATIGRVVSYEQYF.

This clonotype was recorded many times. The chain uses TRBV10-3 and TRBJ1-2, with D hard to call. The germline gives CDR1 ENHRY, CDR2 SYGVKD. Trimming cost V 3 bases and J 2 bases, with 4 bases left between them. The CDR3 length is 12 residues. The CDR3 is CAISEFNYGYTF. The CDR3 nucleotides are TGTGCCATCAGTGAATTCAACTATGGCTACACCTTC.

This clonotype was detected a few times. The chain employs TRBV2 and TRBJ1-2, with TRBD1 as a possible D gene (6 bases). V was clipped by 8 bases and J by 8 bases, with 24 bases between them. Germline CDR1 SNHLY, CDR2 FYNNEI. The CDR3 totals 15 residues. In DNA, the CDR3 is TGTGCCAGCCAGGGCGGACAGCGAATAATAATGGGCTACACCTTC. Its protein is CASQGGQRIIMGYTF.

This clonotype was observed at least ten times. J is TRBJ1-5 and V is TRBV7-9; D perhaps matches TRBD1 (5 bases). This CDR3 has 16 residues. The germline V gene encodes CDR1 SEHNR and CDR2 FQNEAQ (reference sequence). The germline V and J ends were trimmed by 3 bases and 2 bases, with 14 bases remaining between them. The CDR3 region has the DNA TGTGCCAGCAGCTTGGGGGAGGGAACGCGCAATCAGCCCCAGCATTTT. This codes for CASSLGEGTRNQPQHF.

There are many counts of this clonotype. The chain joins TRBV3-1 to TRBJ2-5; no definite D call. CDR3 length equals 13 residues. CDR1 and CDR2 from the germline V gene are LGHDT and YNNKEL (reference sequence). V lost 4 bases and J lost 7, with 13 bases in between. The DNA for the CDR3 is TGTGCCAGCAGCCGAGAGGCTACGGCGACCCAGTACTTC. Translation: CASSREATATQYF.

In this sample, this clonotype turned up many times. The J gene is TRBJ1-1, the V gene TRBV28; D not certain. CDR1 and CDR2 from the germline V gene are MDHEN and SYDVKM. The germline V and J ends were trimmed by 2 bases and 6 bases, with 13 bases remaining between them. This CDR3 region has 14 residues. DNA of the CDR3: TGTGCCAGCAGTTTACCACGGGCCTTGCCTGAAGCTTTCTTT. As protein: CASSLPRALPEAFF.